This T cell receptor (beta chain) was recorded in a study of read filtering for tumor transcriptome and immune sequencing. As for the study in general: RNA-seq yielded only about 75 to 1,400 TCR reads, IR-seq about 4 to 10.27 million.

The library was built from around 400 ng RNA with molecular barcoded adaptors for alpha/delta and beta/gamma chains. In TCRdb, the reads were re-called with MiXCR into one record per CDR3 protein. The profile shows roughly 41,000 distinct CDR3 sequences, about an eighth of them singletons. Germline assignment: CDR1 LNHDA and CDR2 SQIVND (reference sequence). CDR3 length equals 14 residues. V lost 7 bases and J lost 10, with 20 bases in between. A word on this clonotype: A far larger clone is one base from this, pointing to a likely read error.

V is TRBV19 and J is TRBJ2-1; D is perhaps TRBD2 (7 bases). The sequence came from a donor aged 40 or older with multiple myeloma. Sequenced material: a population of CD138-negative cells sorted from bone marrow. CDR3 nucleotide sequence: TGTGCCAGTACCAAGGGGGACTACTCCTACGAGCAGTTCTTC. Its translation: CASTKGDYSYEQFF.